These 3 T cell receptor beta chains share one sample of origin, sequenced in a study of CD8+ T cells in alopecia areata. As for treatment: oral pan-JAK inhibitor, 5-10 mg twice daily. RNA extraction was followed by reverse transcription into cDNA, which acted as the sequencing template. The repertoire was sequenced with immunoSEQ multiplex PCR; TCRdb's copy has only in-frame clones and lacks some. The repertoire holds over 150,000 clones, approximately 62% seen once, with 14% in the top ten. Sequenced here: CD4+ T cells sorted from blood, sampled at week 24, from a patient treated with tofacitinib. These receptors originate from a human donor with alopecia areata.

This clone has just a few counts. This sequence joins TRBV29-1 and TRBJ2-5; D is unresolved. The CDR3 contains 13 residues. The V end lost 4 bases, the J end lost 5 bases, and 14 bases lay between the germline ends. Germline values: CDR1 SQVTM, CDR2 ANQGSEA. Written as DNA, the CDR3 is TGCAGCGTTGGGGCAGGCCCCCGGGAGACCCAGTACTTC. This translates into CSVGAGPRETQYF.

The chain recombines TRBV30 with TRBJ1-1, with D possibly being TRBD1 (6 bases). Germline CDR1 and CDR2: GTSNPN and SVGIG (reference sequence). Trimming removed 6 bases at V and 1 base at J, with 9 bases between. This CDR3 has 12 amino acids. The CDR3 bases are TGTGCCTGCCGGGACACGAACACTGAAGCTTTCTTT. Translated: CACRDTNTEAFF.

The V gene is TRBV7-9, the J gene TRBJ1-6; D perhaps matches TRBD1 (6 bases). The germline V and J ends were trimmed by 5 bases and 9 bases, with 20 bases remaining between them. From germline, CDR1 is SEHNR and CDR2 FQNEAQ (reference sequence). This CDR3 region has 16 residues. CDR3 coding DNA: TGTGCCAGCAGCCCTACTACGGGGGGCTACGGTTCACCCCTCCACTTT. Protein product: CASSPTTGGYGSPLHF.